A single sample is the source of the 13 T cell receptor beta chains below, sequenced in a study of cytomegalovirus exposure and HLA in healthy donors. This PCR relied on a set of 60 Vbeta primers and 13 Jbeta primers. Using immunoSEQ multiplex PCR, the repertoire was profiled, and TCRdb retains in-frame clones only, with some absent. The sample includes about 120,000 clones, 15% to 17% of them seen just once. Sequenced: PBMCs. Every receptor here comes from a woman aged 18-29 years in good health and CMV-seronegative.

This clone was counted a few times. V gene TRBV5-5 combines with J gene TRBJ2-1; 7 positions agree with TRBD1. Germline loops: CDR1 SGHKS, CDR2 YYEKEE (reference sequence). This CDR3 has 13 residues. V shed 6 bases, J shed 7 bases, and the junction held 7 bases outside the gene matches. The CDR3 reads CASTHRGGNEQFF. CDR3 bases: TGTGCCAGCACCCACAGGGGTGGGAATGAGCAGTTCTTC.

This chain links TRBV4-2 with TRBJ2-5, with D possibly TRBD1 on 6 matching bases. The CDR3 spans 15 residues. V was clipped by 2 bases and J by 5 bases, with 15 bases between them. The germline CDR1 and CDR2 sequences are LGHNA and YNFKEQ. CDR3 residues: CASSQLDGQGETQYF. The CDR3, as DNA: TGTGCCAGCAGCCAACTAGACGGGCAGGGGGAGACCCAGTACTTC.

The J gene is TRBJ2-3, the V gene TRBV14; TRBD2 matches 7 bases. The V segment lost 8 bases and the J segment 4 bases; nucleotides outside the gene matches: 6. CDR1 and CDR2 (germline): SGHDN, FVKESK. The CDR3 spans 13 residues. CDR3 in DNA: TGTGCCAGCGGACTAGTTCCCGCAGATACGCAGTATTTT. It codes for CASGLVPADTQYF.

The rearrangement joins TRBV11-2 to TRBJ1-5, with D possibly being TRBD1 (5 bases). The CDR3 has 14 residues. Germline CDR1 SGHAT, CDR2 FQNNGV. V gave up 3 bases and J gave up 6 bases, with 12 bases separating them. The CDR3 loop reads CASSLSQGTQPQHF. CDR3 coding DNA: TGTGCCAGCAGCTTGAGTCAGGGTACTCAGCCCCAGCATTTT.

This clone was detected a few times. The J gene is TRBJ2-6, the V gene TRBV7-3; 10 positions agree with TRBD2. The CDR3 length is 15 residues. The germline gives CDR1 SGHTA, CDR2 FQGTGA. V shed 5 bases, J shed 2 bases, and the junction held 0 bases outside the gene matches. The CDR3 sequence: CASSLAGAGANVLTF. The CDR3 nucleotides are TGTGCCAGCAGCCTAGCGGGGGCTGGGGCCAACGTCCTGACTTTC.

This clone was seen a handful of times. In nucleotides, the CDR3 is TGTGCCATCAGTGAGTTGGACAGGGTCTATGGCTACACCTTC. It specifies CAISELDRVYGYTF. V and J are TRBV10-3 and TRBJ1-2, with TRBD1 matching over 8 bases. The V and J ends lost 1 base and 4 bases, in that order; junction bases with no gene match: 2. The germline CDR1 and CDR2 sequences are ENHRY and SYGVKD. CDR3 size: 14 residues.

The chain carries TRBV6-1 and TRBJ1-5; D is perhaps TRBD1 (5 bases). Germline V gene sequence: CDR1 MNHNS, CDR2 SASEGT. The V gene lost 3 bases and the J gene lost 9 bases, with 12 bases spanning the gap. CDR3 length: 13 amino acids. DNA of the CDR3: TGTGCCAGCAGTGAGTCGGCAGGGTGGCCCCAGCATTTT. It specifies CASSESAGWPQHF.

This rearrangement joins TRBV28 to TRBJ2-3; 12 bases line up with TRBD1. The length of the CDR3 is 17 residues. With 0 bases clipped from V and 1 base from J, the junction kept 2 bases outside the gene matches. CDR1 is MDHEN, CDR2 SYDVKM, per germline. This CDR3 reads CASSLWGQGARTDTQYF. CDR3 bases: TGTGCCAGCAGTTTATGGGGACAGGGGGCCCGCACAGATACGCAGTATTTT.

This chain links TRBV13 with TRBJ1-3; D may be TRBD1 (6 bases). V shed 5 bases and J shed 0 bases, with 14 bases lying between them. Germline CDR1 is PRHDT and CDR2 is FYEKMQ (reference sequence). This CDR3 region has 16 residues. DNA of the CDR3: TGTGCCAGCAGCAAACCGGGACAAGACTCTGGAAACACCATATATTTT. This codes for CASSKPGQDSGNTIYF.

The V gene is TRBV12-5, the J gene TRBJ2-3; 8 nucleotides match TRBD2. V shed 4 bases and J 5 bases; nucleotides not matched to a gene: 2. This CDR3 comprises 13 residues. CDR1 LGHNT and CDR2 FRNRAP come from the germline V gene. The CDR3 protein is CASGSGTRDTQYF. CDR3 nucleotide sequence: TGTGCTAGTGGTTCCGGGACTAGAGATACGCAGTATTTT. Combining the CDR3 with reference TRBV12-5 and TRBJ2-3 gives the whole variable domain DARVTQTPRHKVTEMGQEVTMRCQPILGHNTVFWYRQTMMQGLELLAYFRNRAPLDDSGMPKDRFSAEMPDATLATLKIQPSEPRDSAVYFCASGSGTRDTQYFGPGTRLTVL.

This clone has a handful of counts. The chain combines TRBV11-2 with TRBJ2-2; TRBD1 aligns across 9 bases. After removal of 5 bases from V and 7 bases from J, the junction contained 5 bases not matched to a gene. Germline lookup yields CDR1 SGHAT and CDR2 FQNNGV. This CDR3 has 14 amino acids. The CDR3: CASSRTGAHGELFF. CDR3 sequence (DNA): TGTGCCAGCAGCCGGACAGGGGCCCACGGGGAGCTGTTTTTT.

This clone was found a few times. The CDR3 sequence is CASSFLAGGPTGELFF. For the CDR3, the DNA is TGTGCCAGCAGCTTTCTAGCGGGGGGGCCAACCGGGGAGCTGTTTTTT. The rearrangement uses TRBV7-3 and TRBJ2-2, with 12 bases lining up with TRBD2. From germline, CDR1 is SGHTA and CDR2 FQGTGA. Unmatched junction bases numbered 4, after V lost 3 bases and J lost 5 bases. This CDR3 is 16 amino acids long.

The V gene is TRBV28, the J gene TRBJ1-3; tentative D call: TRBD1 (5 bases). Trimming removed 3 bases from V and 0 bases from J, with 12 bases in between. The germline gives CDR1 MDHEN, CDR2 SYDVKM. The CDR3 spans 16 residues. CDR3 region: CASSFILDNSGNTIYF. The CDR3 bases are TGTGCCAGCAGTTTTATTCTGGACAACTCTGGAAACACCATATATTTT.